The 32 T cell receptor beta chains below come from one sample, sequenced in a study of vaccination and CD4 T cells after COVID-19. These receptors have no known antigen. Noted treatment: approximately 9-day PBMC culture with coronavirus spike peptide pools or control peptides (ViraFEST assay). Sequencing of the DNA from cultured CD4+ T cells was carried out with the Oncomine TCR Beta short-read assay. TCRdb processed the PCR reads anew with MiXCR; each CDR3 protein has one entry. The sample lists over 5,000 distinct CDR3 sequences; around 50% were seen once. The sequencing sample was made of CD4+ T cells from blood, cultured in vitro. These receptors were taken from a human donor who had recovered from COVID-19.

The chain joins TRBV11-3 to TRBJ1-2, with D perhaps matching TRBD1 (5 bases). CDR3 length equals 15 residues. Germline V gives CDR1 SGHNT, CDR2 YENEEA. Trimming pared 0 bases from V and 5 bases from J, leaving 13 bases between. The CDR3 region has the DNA TGTGCCAGCAGCTTAGACAGGGACTTGGGATATGGCTACACCTTC. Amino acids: CASSLDRDLGYGYTF.

The CDR3 coding sequence is TGTGCCTGGGACGGGTTATTAAGGGAGTGGCAGTATTTT. This gives the protein CAWDGLLREWQYF. The chain recombines TRBV30 with TRBJ2-3; D is possibly TRBD2 (5 bases). The CDR3 is made up of 13 amino acids. V lost 5 bases to trimming and J lost 11 bases, with 20 bases between them. Looked up from germline, CDR1 is GTSNPN and CDR2 is SVGIG (reference sequence).

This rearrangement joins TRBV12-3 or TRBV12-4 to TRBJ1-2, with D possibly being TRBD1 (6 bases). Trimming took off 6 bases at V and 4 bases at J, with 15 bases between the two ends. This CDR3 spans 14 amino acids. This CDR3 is CASRYSGGIYGYTF. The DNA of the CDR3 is TGTGCCAGCAGGTACTCCGGGGGCATCTATGGCTACACCTTC.

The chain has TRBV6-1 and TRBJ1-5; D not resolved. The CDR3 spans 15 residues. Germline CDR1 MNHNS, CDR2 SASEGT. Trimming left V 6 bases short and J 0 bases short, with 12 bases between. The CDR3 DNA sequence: TGTGCCAGCAGCCCTGAGAGTGGTAGCAATCAGCCCCAGCATTTT. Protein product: CASSPESGSNQPQHF.

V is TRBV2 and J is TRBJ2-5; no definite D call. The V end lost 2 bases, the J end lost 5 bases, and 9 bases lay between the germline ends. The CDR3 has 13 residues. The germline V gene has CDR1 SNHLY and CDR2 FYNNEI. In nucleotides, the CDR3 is TGTGCCAGCAGTGAAAAGAGGCGGGAGACCCAGTACTTC. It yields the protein CASSEKRRETQYF. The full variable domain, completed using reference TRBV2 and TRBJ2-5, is EPEVTQTPSHQVTQMGQEVILRCVPISNHLYFYWYRQILGQKVEFLVSFYNNEISEKSEIFDDQFSVERPDGSNFTLKIRSTKLEDSAMYFCASSEKRRETQYFGPGTRLLVL.

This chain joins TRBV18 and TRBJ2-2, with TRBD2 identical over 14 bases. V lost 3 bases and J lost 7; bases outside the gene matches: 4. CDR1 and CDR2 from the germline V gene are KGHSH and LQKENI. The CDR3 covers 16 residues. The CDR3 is CASSPGLAGVGGELFF. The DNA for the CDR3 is TGTGCCAGCTCACCGGGACTAGCGGGGGTCGGCGGGGAGCTGTTTTTT. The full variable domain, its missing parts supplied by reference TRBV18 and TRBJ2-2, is NAGVMQNPRHLVRRRGQEARLRCSPMKGHSHVYWYRQLPEEGLKFMVYLQKENIIDESGMPKERFSAEFPKEGPSILRIQQVVRGDSAAYFCASSPGLAGVGGELFFGEGSRLTVL.

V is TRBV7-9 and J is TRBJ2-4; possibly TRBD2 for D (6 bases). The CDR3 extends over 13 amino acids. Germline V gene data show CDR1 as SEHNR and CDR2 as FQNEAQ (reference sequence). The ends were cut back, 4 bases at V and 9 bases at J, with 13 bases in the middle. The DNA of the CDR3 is TGTGCCAGCAGCTACGACGAGGGAGGCATTCAGTACTTC. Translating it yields CASSYDEGGIQYF.

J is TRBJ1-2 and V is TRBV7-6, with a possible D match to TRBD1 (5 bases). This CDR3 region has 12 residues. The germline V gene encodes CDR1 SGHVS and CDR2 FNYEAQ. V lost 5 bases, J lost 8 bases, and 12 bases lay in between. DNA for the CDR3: TGTGCCAGCAGCGTCGGGGCCTCCGGCTACACCTTC. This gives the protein CASSVGASGYTF.

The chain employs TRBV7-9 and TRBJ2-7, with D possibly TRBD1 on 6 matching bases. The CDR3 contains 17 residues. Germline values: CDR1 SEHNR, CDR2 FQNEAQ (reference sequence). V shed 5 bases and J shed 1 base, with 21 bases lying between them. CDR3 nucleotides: TGTGCCAGCAGCCCTCGAACCGGGACAAGGAAATCCTACGAGCAGTACTTC. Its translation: CASSPRTGTRKSYEQYF.

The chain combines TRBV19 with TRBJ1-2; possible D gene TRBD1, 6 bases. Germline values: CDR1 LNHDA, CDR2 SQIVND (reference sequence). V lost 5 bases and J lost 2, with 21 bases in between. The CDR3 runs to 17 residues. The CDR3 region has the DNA TGTGCCAGTAGTCCACGGGCGGCAGGGGACACCAACTATGGCTACACCTTC. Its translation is CASSPRAAGDTNYGYTF. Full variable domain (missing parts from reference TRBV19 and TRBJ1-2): DGGITQSPKYLFRKEGQNVTLSCEQNLNHDAMYWYRQDPGQGLRLIYYSQIVNDFQKGDIAEGYSVSREKKESFPLTVTSAQKNPTAFYLCASSPRAAGDTNYGYTFGSGTRLTVV.

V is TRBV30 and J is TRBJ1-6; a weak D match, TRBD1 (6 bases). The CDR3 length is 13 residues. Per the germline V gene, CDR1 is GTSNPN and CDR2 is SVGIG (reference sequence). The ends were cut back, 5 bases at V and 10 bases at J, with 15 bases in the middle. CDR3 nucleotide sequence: TGTGCCTGGGGGGGGCAGGGAAGGTCACCCCTCCACTTT. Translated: CAWGGQGRSPLHF.

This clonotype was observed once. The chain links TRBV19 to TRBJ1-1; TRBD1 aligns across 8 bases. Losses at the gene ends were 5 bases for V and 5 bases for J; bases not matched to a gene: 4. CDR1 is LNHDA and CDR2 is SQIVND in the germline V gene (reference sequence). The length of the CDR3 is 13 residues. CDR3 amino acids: CASSVTGGTEAFF. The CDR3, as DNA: TGTGCCAGTAGTGTCACAGGGGGAACTGAAGCTTTCTTT.

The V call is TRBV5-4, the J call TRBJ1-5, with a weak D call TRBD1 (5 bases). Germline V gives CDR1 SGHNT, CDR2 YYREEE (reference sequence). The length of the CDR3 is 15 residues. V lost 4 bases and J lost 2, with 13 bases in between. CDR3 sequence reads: CASSRQGDGNQPQHF. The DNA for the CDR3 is TGTGCCAGCAGCCGACAAGGGGACGGCAATCAGCCCCAGCATTTT.

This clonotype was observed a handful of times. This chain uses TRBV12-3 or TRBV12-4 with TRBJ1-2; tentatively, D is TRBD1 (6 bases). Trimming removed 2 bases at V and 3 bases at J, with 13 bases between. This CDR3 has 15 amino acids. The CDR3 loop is CASSLMGAGHYGYTF. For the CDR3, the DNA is TGTGCCAGCAGTTTAATGGGGGCTGGGCACTATGGCTACACCTTC.

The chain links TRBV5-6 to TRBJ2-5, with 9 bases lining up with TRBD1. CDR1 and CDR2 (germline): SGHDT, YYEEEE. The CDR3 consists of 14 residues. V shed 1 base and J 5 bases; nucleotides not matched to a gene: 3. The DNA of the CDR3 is TGTGCCAGCAGCTTGCCTGGACAGGGGGAGACCCAGTACTTC. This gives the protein CASSLPGQGETQYF.

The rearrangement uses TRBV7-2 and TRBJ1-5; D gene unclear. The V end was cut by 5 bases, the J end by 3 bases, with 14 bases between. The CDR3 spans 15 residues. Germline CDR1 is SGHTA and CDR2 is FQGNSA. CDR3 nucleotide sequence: TGTGCCAGCAGCCCACAGCACGGGGTCAATCAGCCCCAGCATTTT. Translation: CASSPQHGVNQPQHF.

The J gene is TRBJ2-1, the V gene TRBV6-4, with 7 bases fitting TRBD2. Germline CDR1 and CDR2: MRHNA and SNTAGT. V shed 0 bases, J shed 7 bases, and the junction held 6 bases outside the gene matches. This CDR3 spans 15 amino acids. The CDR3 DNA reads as TGTGCCAGCAGTGACTCGAACAAGGGACTAAATGAGCAGTTCTTC. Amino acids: CASSDSNKGLNEQFF.

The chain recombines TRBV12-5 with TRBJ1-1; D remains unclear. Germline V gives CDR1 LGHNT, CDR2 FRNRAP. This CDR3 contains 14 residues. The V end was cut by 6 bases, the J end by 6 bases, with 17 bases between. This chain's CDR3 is CASGKASAVPEAFF. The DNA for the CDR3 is TGTGCTAGTGGCAAAGCCTCGGCCGTACCTGAAGCTTTCTTT.

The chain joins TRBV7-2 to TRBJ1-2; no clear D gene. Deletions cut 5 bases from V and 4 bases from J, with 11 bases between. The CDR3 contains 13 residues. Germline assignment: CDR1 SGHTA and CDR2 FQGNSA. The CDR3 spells CASSADGLYGYTF. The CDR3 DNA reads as TGTGCCAGCAGCGCTGACGGCCTCTATGGCTACACCTTC. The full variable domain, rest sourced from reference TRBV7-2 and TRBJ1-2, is GAGVSQSPSNKVTEKGKDVELRCDPISGHTALYWYRQSLGQGLEFLIYFQGNSAPDKSGLPSDRFSAERTGGSVSTLTIQRTQQEDSAVYLCASSADGLYGYTFGSGTRLTVV.

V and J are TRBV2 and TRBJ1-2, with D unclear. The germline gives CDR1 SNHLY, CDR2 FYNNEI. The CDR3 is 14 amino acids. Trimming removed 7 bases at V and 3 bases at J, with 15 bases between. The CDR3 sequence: CASTWTARDYGYTF. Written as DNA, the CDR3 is TGTGCCAGCACTTGGACGGCCCGAGACTATGGCTACACCTTC.

CDR3 residues: CASSKDRSDQPQHF. The CDR3 DNA is TGTGCCAGCAGCAAGGACCGTTCGGATCAGCCCCAGCATTTT. The rearrangement links TRBV7-9 to TRBJ1-5; D uncertain. Germline lookup yields CDR1 SEHNR and CDR2 FQNEAQ (reference sequence). The CDR3 has 14 amino acids. V lost 5 bases, J lost 5 bases, and 13 bases lay in between.

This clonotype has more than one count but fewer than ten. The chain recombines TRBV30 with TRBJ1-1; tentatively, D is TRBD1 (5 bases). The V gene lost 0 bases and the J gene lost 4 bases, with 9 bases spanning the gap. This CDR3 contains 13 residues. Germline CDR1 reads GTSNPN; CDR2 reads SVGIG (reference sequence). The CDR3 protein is CAWSVQGTTEAFF. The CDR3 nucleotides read TGTGCCTGGAGTGTTCAGGGAACCACTGAAGCTTTCTTT. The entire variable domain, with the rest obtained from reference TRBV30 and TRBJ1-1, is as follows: SQTIHQWPATLVQPVGSPLSLECTVEGTSNPNLYWYRQAAGRGLQLLFYSVGIGQISSEVPQNLSASRPQDRQFILSSKKLLLSDSGFYLCAWSVQGTTEAFFGQGTRLTVV.

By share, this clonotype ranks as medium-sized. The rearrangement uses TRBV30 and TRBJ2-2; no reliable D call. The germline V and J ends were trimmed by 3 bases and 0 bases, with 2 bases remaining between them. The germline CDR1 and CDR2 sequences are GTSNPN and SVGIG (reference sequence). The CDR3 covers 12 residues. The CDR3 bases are TGTGCCTGGAGGCCGAACACCGGGGAGCTGTTTTTT. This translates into CAWRPNTGELFF. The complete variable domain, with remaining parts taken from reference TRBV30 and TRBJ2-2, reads SQTIHQWPATLVQPVGSPLSLECTVEGTSNPNLYWYRQAAGRGLQLLFYSVGIGQISSEVPQNLSASRPQDRQFILSSKKLLLSDSGFYLCAWRPNTGELFFGEGSRLTVL.

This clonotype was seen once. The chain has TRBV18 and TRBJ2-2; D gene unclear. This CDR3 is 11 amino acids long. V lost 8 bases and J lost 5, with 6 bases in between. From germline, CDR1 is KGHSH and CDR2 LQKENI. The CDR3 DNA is TGTGCCAGCGCTGATACCGGGGAGCTGTTTTTT. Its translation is CASADTGELFF.

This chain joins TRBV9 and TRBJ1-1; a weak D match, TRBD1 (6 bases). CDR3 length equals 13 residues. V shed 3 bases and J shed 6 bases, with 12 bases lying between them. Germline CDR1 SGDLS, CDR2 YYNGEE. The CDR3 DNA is TGTGCCAGCAGCGACAGGGTGCGGTCTGAAGCTTTCTTT. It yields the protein CASSDRVRSEAFF.

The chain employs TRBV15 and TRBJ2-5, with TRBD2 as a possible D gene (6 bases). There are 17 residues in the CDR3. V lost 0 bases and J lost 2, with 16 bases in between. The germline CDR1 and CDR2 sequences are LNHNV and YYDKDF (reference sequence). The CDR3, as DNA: TGTGCCACCAGCAGAGATGGAGCGCGGGGCTTACAAGAGACCCAGTACTTC. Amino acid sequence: CATSRDGARGLQETQYF.

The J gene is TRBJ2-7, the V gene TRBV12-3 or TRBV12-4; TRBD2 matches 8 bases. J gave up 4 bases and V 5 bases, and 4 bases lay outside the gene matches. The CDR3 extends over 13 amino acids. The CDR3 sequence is CASSGSGAYEQYF. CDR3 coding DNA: TGTGCCAGCAGTGGTAGCGGGGCATACGAGCAGTACTTC.

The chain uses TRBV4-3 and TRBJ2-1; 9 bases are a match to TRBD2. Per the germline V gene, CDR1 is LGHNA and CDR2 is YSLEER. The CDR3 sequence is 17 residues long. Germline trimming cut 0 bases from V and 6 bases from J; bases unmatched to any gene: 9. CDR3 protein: CASSQDAGGAGCNEQFF. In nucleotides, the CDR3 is TGCGCCAGCAGCCAAGATGCGGGGGGGGCTGGGTGCAATGAGCAGTTCTTC.

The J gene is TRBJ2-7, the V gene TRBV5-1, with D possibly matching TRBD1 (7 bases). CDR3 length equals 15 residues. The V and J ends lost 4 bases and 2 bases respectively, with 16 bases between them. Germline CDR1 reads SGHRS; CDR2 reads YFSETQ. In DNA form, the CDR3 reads TGCGCCAGCAGCCCCGGCGGGACAGACCCCTACGAGCAGTACTTC. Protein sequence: CASSPGGTDPYEQYF.

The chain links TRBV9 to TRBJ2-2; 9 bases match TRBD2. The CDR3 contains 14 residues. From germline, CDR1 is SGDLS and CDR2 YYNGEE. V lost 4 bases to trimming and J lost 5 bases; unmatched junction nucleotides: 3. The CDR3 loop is CASSYTSGTGELFF. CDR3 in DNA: TGTGCCAGCAGCTACACTAGCGGGACCGGGGAGCTGTTTTTT.

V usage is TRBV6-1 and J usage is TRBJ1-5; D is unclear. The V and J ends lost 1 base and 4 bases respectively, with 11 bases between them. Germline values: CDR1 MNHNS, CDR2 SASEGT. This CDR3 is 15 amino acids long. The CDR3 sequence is CASSEGQTKNQPQHF. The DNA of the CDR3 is TGTGCCAGCAGTGAAGGGCAGACGAAAAATCAGCCCCAGCATTTT.

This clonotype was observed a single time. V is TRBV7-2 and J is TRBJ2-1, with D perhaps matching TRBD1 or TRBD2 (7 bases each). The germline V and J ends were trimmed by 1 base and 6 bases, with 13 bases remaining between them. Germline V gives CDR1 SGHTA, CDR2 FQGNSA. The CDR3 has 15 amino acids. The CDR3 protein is CASSLVAGGGNEQFF. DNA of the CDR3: TGTGCCAGCAGCTTAGTTGCAGGGGGGGGCAATGAGCAGTTCTTC.